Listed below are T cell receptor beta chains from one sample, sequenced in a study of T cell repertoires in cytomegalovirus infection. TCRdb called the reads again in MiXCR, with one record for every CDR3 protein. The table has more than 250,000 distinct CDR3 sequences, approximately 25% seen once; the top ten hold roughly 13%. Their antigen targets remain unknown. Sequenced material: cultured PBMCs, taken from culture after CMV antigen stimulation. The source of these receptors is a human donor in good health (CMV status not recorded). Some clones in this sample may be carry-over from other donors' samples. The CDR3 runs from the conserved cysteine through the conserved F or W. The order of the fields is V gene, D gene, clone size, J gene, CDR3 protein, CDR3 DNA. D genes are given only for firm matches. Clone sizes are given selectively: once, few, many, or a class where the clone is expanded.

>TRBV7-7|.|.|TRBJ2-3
CASSLMASLSDTQYF
TGTGCTAGCAGCTTAATGGCATCACTGTCAGATACGCAGTATTTT
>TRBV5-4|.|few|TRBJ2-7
CASRGGQSGGDEQYF
TGTGCCAGCAGGGGGGGACAGTCAGGTGGGGACGAGCAGTACTTC
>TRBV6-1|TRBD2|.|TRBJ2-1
CASLGGDSRVEQFF
TGTGCCAGCCTGGGGGGGGACTCTAGGGTAGAGCAGTTCTTC
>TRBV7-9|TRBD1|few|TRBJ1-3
CASSHSGQAQLRDTIYF
TGTGCCAGCAGCCACTCTGGACAGGCACAGCTGCGGGACACCATATATTTT
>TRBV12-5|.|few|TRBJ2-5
CASGFNRAQETQYF
TGTGCTAGTGGTTTTAACAGGGCACAAGAGACCCAGTACTTC
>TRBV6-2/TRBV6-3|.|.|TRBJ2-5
CAGGQNQETQYF
TGTGCCGGAGGACAAAACCAAGAGACCCAGTACTTC
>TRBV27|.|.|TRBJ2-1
CASSQRFNFVAEHNEQFF
TGTGCCAGCAGTCAACGATTCAATTTCGTAGCGGAGCACAATGAGCAGTTCTTC
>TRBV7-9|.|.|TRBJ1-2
CALGRGHDGIYGYTF
TGTGCCCTCGGGAGGGGCCATGATGGAATCTATGGCTACACCTTC
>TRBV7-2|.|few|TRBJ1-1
CASSETGSTEAFF
TGTGCCAGCAGCGAAACAGGGTCCACTGAAGCTTTCTTT
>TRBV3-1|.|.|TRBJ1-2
CASSQDPTVYGYTF
TGTGCCAGCAGCCAAGATCCAACCGTCTATGGCTACACCTTC
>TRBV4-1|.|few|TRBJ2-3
CASSRDLMADTQYF
TGCGCCAGCAGCCGGGACCTCATGGCAGATACGCAGTATTTT
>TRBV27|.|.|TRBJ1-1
CASSLSWVGGPLRNTEAFF
TGTGCCAGCAGTTTATCGTGGGTCGGCGGACCACTCCGGAACACTGAAGCTTTCTTT
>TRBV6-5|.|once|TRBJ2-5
CASSYGAETQYF
TGTGCCAGCAGTTATGGGGCAGAGACCCAGTACTTC
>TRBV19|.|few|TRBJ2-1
CASSAPEGVSTHEQFF
TGTGCCAGTAGTGCTCCGGAGGGAGTTAGTACCCATGAGCAGTTCTTC
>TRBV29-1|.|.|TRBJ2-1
CSVEDGASRGIHNEQFF
TGCAGCGTTGAAGATGGGGCCAGCCGGGGGATTCACAATGAGCAGTTCTTC
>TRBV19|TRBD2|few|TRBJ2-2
CASSTTSGSLGTGELFF
TGTGCCAGTAGTACGACTAGCGGGAGTCTCGGCACCGGGGAGCTGTTTTTT
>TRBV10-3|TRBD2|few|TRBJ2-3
CAALAGGTDTQYF
TGTGCCGCCCTAGCGGGCGGGACAGATACGCAGTATTTT
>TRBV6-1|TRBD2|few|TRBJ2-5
CASSRGLAQKETQYF
TGTGCCAGCAGCCGCGGACTAGCCCAAAAAGAGACCCAGTACTTC
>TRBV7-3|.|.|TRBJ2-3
CASSILAWADTQYF
TGTGCCAGCAGCATTCTAGCTTGGGCAGATACGCAGTATTTT
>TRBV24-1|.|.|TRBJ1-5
CATSVPGSNQPQHF
TGTGCCACCAGTGTCCCAGGGTCTAATCAGCCCCAGCATTTT
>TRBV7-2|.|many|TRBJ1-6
CASSLAKSSPLHF
TGTGCCAGCAGCTTAGCAAAGTCCTCACCCCTCCACTTT
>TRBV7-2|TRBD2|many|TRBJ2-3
CASSAGLAGVPSDTQYF
TGTGCCAGCAGCGCAGGACTAGCGGGAGTTCCCTCAGATACGCAGTATTTT
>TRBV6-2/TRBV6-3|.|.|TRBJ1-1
CASSRETGEAFF
TGTGCCAGCAGTCGAGAGACAGGTGAAGCTTTCTTT
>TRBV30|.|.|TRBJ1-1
CAWSKNPVNTEAFF
TGTGCCTGGAGTAAGAACCCAGTGAACACTGAAGCTTTCTTT
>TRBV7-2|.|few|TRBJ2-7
CASSSLVFVEQYF
TGTGCCAGCAGCTCCCTAGTGTTCGTCGAGCAGTACTTC
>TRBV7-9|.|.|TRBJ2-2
CASSLAPPKGTGELFF
TGTGCCAGCAGCCTAGCTCCCCCGAAGGGCACCGGGGAGCTGTTTTTT
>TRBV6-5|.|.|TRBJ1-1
CASSPNGQGGTEAFF
TGTGCCAGCAGTCCCAACGGGCAGGGTGGCACTGAAGCTTTCTTT
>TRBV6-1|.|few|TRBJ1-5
CATKRQDNQPQHF
TGTGCCACCAAGAGACAGGACAATCAGCCCCAGCATTTT
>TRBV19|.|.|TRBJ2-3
CASSIGTVSTDTQYF
TGTGCCAGTAGTATAGGGACAGTTAGCACAGATACGCAGTATTTT